This T cell receptor (beta chain) was identified during a study of blood T cells in healthy people across ages. Study findings and constraints: As naive T cell percentage varied, TCR beta diversity correlated strongly with it.

The CDR3 extends over 14 amino acids. Germline assignment: CDR1 SEHNR and CDR2 FQNEAQ (reference sequence). Trimming took 1 base from V and 8 from J; bases not matched to a gene: 5. Regarding this clonotype: The antigen remains undetermined.

Peripheral blood samples of 7.5 to 10 milliliters were drawn from each donor. Isolation per sample recovered at least 7 million PBMCs. Combining a sample-barcoded 5' primer with a J-beta primer mix, a second PCR ran for 7 to 11 cycles. A single record per CDR3 protein comes from TCRdb applying MiXCR to the 5' RACE reads. The sample has about 970,000 distinct CDR3 sequences, 45% to 60% seen once. The sequence was collected from a woman aged 55-75 years in good health. The source material was blood. The rearrangement uses TRBV7-9 and TRBJ2-4; 7 bases are shared with TRBD2. The CDR3 bases are TGTGCCAGCAGCTTAGGAGGGGCGGGGGACATTCAGTACTTC. It codes for CASSLGGAGDIQYF.